One sample yielded the 9 T cell receptor beta chains listed below, sequenced in a study. Here immunoSEQ multiplex PCR was the method, and the copy in TCRdb shows in-frame clones only, minus some. The data show 68,000 or so clones, just under 95% seen once. Source material: PBMCs. The source is a man between 35 and 55 years old with rheumatoid arthritis.

In nucleotides, the CDR3 is TGTGCCAGCAGTTACTCGGCCGGGCGAGGCAATTCACCCCTCCACTTT. Protein product: CASSYSAGRGNSPLHF. The V and J genes are TRBV6-5 and TRBJ1-6, with D hard to call. The CDR3 totals 16 residues. V shed 0 bases and J shed 7 bases, with 13 bases lying between them. CDR1 is MNHEY and CDR2 is SVGAGI in the germline V gene.

This chain uses TRBV20-1 with TRBJ1-2; D gene unclear. The CDR3 is 13 residues long. Germline V lookup: CDR1 DFQATT, CDR2 SNEGSKA (reference sequence). The V and J ends lost 3 bases and 2 bases respectively, with 10 bases between them. Here the CDR3 reads CSASLGGNYGYTF. The CDR3 nucleotides are TGCAGTGCTAGTTTGGGAGGGAACTATGGCTACACCTTC.

This clone is a singleton in its sample. The V gene is TRBV6-5, the J gene TRBJ1-4, with 10 bases aligning to TRBD1. The CDR3 length is 15 residues. With V trimmed by 10 bases and J by 4 bases, 9 bases remained unmatched. The germline V gene encodes CDR1 MNHEY and CDR2 SVGAGI. This CDR3 is CATKGTGALNEKLFF. The DNA for the CDR3 is TGTGCCACCAAGGGGACAGGGGCCCTTAATGAAAAACTGTTTTTT.

The sample holds one count of this clone. The rearrangement joins TRBV19 to TRBJ2-7; D is unresolved. V was trimmed by 3 bases and J by 2 bases, leaving 11 bases between them. Germline V gene data show CDR1 as LNHDA and CDR2 as SQIVND (reference sequence). The CDR3 is made up of 14 amino acids. The CDR3, as DNA: TGTGCCAGTAGTATTAAGGTCGGAGCCTACGAGCAGTACTTC. It codes for CASSIKVGAYEQYF.

This sequence joins TRBV9 and TRBJ1-4; D uncertain. The CDR3 totals 13 residues. The ends were cut back, 4 bases at V and 3 bases at J, with 7 bases in the middle. CDR1 is SGDLS and CDR2 is YYNGEE in the germline V gene. CDR3 bases: TGTGCCAGCAGCCCGCCTTCTAATGAAAAACTGTTTTTT. This translates into CASSPPSNEKLFF.

The rearrangement joins TRBV10-3 to TRBJ2-2; tentatively, D is TRBD1 (5 bases). The CDR3 length is 14 residues. From germline, CDR1 is ENHRY and CDR2 SYGVKD. Trimming took 5 bases from V and 1 from J, leaving 8 bases between them. The CDR3 loop is CAISTTENTGELFF. The CDR3 DNA reads TGTGCCATCAGTACGACAGAGAACACCGGGGAGCTGTTTTTT.

V is TRBV29-1 and J is TRBJ1-1; D perhaps matches TRBD1 (6 bases). The CDR3 contains 13 residues. Germline lookup yields CDR1 SQVTM and CDR2 ANQGSEA. Trimming took 4 bases from V and 4 from J, leaving 13 bases between them. This CDR3 reads CSVGQVPRTEAFF. CDR3 bases: TGCAGCGTTGGACAGGTCCCTCGCACTGAAGCTTTCTTT.

In its sample, this clone was seen once. This sequence joins TRBV5-5 and TRBJ2-7; 8 bases line up with TRBD2. CDR3 length equals 15 residues. The germline CDR1 and CDR2 sequences are SGHKS and YYEKEE (reference sequence). Germline trimming cut 3 bases from V and 4 bases from J; bases unmatched to any gene: 9. CDR3 loop: CASSSPGGLNYEQYF. The CDR3 nucleotides are TGTGCCAGCAGCTCCCCGGGGGGGCTCAATTACGAGCAGTACTTC.

This sequence joins TRBV7-2 and TRBJ1-6, with D uncertain. The V gene's germline CDR1 is SGHTA and CDR2 FQGNSA. The CDR3 consists of 15 residues. Trimming left V 4 bases short and J 2 bases short, with 9 bases between. The CDR3 protein is CASSSFIAYNSPLHF. The CDR3 region has the DNA TGTGCCAGCAGCTCCTTTATAGCCTATAATTCACCCCTCCACTTT.